The T cell receptor beta chain under discussion was sequenced for a study of cytomegalovirus exposure and HLA in healthy donors. TCRdb's table, derived via immunoSEQ multiplex PCR, lists solely in-frame clones and lacks some. The sample records 160,000 or so clones, approximately 90% being singletons. Source material: PBMCs. This receptor was obtained from a young man in good health and CMV-seronegative.

The CDR3 region has the DNA TGCGCCAGCAGCAGCCGGGACAGGGGGCCCGGAAACACCATATATTTT. It yields the protein CASSSRDRGPGNTIYF. V usage is TRBV4-1 and J usage is TRBJ1-3, with 12 bases aligning to TRBD1. The CDR3 is made up of 16 amino acids. The germline V gene has CDR1 MGHRA and CDR2 YSYEKL. The V gene end was trimmed by 5 bases and the J gene end by 4 bases; junction bases not matched to a gene: 6.